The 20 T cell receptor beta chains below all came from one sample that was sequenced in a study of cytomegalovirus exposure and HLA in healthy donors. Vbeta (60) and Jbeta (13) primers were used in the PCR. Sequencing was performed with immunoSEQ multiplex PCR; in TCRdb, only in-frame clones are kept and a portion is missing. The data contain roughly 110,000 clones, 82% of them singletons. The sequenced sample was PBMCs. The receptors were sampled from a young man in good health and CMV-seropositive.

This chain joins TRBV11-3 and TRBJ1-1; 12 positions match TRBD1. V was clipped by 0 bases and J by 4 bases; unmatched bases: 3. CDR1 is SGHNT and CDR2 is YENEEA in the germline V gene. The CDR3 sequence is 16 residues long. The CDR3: CASSLDGDRGPTEAFF. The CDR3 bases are TGTGCCAGCAGCTTAGATGGGGACAGGGGGCCCACTGAAGCTTTCTTT.

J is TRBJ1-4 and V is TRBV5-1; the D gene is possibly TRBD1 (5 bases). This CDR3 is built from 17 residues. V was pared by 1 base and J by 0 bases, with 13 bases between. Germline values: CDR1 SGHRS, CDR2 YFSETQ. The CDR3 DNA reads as TGCGCCAGCAGCTTGACAGGTCCCCCGGCAACTAATGAAAAACTGTTTTTT. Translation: CASSLTGPPATNEKLFF.

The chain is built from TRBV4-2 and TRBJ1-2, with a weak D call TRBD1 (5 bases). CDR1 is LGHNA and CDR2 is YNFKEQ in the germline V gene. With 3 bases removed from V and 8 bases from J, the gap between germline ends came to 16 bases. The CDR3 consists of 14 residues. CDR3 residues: CASSQSYRPDGYTF. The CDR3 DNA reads TGTGCCAGCAGCCAGTCTTACAGGCCAGACGGCTACACCTTC.

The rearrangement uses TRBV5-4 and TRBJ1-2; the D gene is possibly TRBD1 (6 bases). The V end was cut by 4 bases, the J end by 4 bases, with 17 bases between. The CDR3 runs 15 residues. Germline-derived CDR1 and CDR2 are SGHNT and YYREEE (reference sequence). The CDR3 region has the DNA TGTGCCAGCAGCGGCGGGGGCGAGACGGGCTATGGCTACACCTTC. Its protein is CASSGGGETGYGYTF.

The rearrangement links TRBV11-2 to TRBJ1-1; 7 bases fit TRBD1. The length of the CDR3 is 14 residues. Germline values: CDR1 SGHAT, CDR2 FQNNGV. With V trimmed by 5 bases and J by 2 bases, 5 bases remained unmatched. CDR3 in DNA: TGTGCCAGCAGCGTACAGGGGATTAACACTGAAGCTTTCTTT. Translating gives CASSVQGINTEAFF.

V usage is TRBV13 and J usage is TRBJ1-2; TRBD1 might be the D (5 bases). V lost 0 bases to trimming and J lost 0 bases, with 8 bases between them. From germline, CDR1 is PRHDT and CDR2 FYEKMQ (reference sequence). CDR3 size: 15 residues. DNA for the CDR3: TGTGCCAGCAGCTTAGGGGACAAAGCTAACTATGGCTACACCTTC. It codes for CASSLGDKANYGYTF.

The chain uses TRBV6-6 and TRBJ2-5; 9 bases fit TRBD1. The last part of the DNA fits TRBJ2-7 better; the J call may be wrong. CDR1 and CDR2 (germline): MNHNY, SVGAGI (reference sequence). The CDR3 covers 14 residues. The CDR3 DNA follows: TGTGCCAGCAGACCGACAGGGGGTTCCTACGAGCAGTACTTC. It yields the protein CASRPTGGSYEQYF.

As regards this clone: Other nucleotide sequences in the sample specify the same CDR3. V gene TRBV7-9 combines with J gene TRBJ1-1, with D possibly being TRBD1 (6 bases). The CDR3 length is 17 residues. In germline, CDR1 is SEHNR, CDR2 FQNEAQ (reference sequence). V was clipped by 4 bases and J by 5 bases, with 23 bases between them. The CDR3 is CASSYLRGRVFSTEAFF. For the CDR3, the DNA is TGTGCCAGCAGCTACCTCAGGGGAAGGGTGTTCAGTACTGAAGCTTTCTTT.

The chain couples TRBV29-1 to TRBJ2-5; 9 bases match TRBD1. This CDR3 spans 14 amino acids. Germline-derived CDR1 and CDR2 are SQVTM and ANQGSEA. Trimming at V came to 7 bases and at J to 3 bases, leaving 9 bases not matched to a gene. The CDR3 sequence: CSARDREFEETQYF. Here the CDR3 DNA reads TGCAGCGCCCGGGACAGGGAATTTGAAGAGACCCAGTACTTC.

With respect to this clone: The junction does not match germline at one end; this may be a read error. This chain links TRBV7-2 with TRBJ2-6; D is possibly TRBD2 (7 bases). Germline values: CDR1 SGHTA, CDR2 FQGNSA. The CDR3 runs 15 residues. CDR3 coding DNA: TGTGCCAGCAGTTTCTTTTTTGCGGGGGCCAACGGCCTGACTTTC. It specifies CASSFFFAGANGLTF.

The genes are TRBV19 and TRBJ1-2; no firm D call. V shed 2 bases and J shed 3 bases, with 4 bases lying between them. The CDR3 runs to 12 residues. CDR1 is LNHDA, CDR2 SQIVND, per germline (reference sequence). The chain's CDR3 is CASSIQDYGYTF. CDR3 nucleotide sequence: TGTGCCAGTAGTATACAGGACTATGGCTACACCTTC.

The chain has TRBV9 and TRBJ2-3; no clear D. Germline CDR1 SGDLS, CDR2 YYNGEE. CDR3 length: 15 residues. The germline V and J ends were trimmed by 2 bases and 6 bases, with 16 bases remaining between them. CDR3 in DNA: TGTGCCAGCAGCGTCTTAGCTGGCGAGTTGGATACGCAGTATTTT. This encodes CASSVLAGELDTQYF.

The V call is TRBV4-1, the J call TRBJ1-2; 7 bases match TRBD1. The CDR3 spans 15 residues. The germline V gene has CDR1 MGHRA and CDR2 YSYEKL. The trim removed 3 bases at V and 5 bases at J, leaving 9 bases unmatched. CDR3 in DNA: TGCGCCAGCAGCCACGTCGACAGGGATATGTATGGCTACACCTTC. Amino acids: CASSHVDRDMYGYTF.

Here the CDR3 reads CASSVVAWGQGSDTQYF. DNA of the CDR3: TGTGCCAGCAGCGTAGTGGCATGGGGACAGGGATCAGATACGCAGTATTTT. This chain links TRBV9 with TRBJ2-3; 9 bases agree with TRBD1. After removal of 0 bases from V and 4 bases from J, the junction contained 9 bases not matched to a gene. The CDR3 has 17 amino acids. The germline gives CDR1 SGDLS, CDR2 YYNGEE. The entire variable domain, with the rest obtained from reference TRBV9 and TRBJ2-3, is as follows: DSGVTQTPKHLITATGQRVTLRCSPRSGDLSVYWYQQSLDQGLQFLIQYYNGEERAKGNILERFSAQQFPDLHSELNLSSLELGDSALYFCASSVVAWGQGSDTQYFGPGTRLTVL.

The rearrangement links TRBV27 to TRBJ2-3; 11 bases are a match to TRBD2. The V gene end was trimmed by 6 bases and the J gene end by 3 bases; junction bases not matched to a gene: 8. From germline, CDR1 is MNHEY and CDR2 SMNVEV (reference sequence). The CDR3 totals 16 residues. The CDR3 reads CASRPTSGGVTDTQYF. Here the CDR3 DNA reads TGTGCCAGCAGGCCCACTAGCGGGGGCGTTACAGATACGCAGTATTTT.

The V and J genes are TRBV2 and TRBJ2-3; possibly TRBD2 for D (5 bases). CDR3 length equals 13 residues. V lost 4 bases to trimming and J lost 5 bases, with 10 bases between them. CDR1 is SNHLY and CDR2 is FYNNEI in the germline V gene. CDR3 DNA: TGTGCCAGCAGTGCTGGACTCATAGATACGCAGTATTTT. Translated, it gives CASSAGLIDTQYF.

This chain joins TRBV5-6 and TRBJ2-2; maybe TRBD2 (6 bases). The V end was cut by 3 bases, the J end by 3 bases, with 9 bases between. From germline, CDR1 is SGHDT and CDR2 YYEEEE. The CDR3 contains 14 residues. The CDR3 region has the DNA TGTGCCAGCAGCTGGGGACTGTACACCGGGGAGCTGTTTTTT. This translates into CASSWGLYTGELFF.

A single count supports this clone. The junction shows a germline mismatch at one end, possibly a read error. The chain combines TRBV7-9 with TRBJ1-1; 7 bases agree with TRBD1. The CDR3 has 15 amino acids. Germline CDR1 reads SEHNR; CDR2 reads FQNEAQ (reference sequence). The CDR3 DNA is TGTTCCAGCAGCTTATTAGGGACAGAAAGCACTGAAGCTTTCTTT. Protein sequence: CSSSLLGTESTEAFF.

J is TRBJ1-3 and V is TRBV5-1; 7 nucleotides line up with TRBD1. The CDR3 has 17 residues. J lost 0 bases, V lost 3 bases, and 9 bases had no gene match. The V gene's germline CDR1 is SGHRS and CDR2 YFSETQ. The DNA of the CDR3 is TGCGCCAGCAGCTACCGGGACAGCTCGATCTCTGGAAACACCATATATTTT. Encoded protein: CASSYRDSSISGNTIYF. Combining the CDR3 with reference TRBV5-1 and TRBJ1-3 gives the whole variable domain KAGVTQTPRYLIKTRGQQVTLSCSPISGHRSVSWYQQTPGQGLQFLFEYFSETQRNKGNFPGRFSGRQFSNSRSEMNVSTLELGDSALYLCASSYRDSSISGNTIYFGEGSWLTVV.

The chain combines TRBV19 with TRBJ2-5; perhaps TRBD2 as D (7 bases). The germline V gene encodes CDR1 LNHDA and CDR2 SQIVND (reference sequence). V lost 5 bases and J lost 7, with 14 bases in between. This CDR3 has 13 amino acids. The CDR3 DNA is TGTGCCAGTAGTCTCCAGGGAGGGGGGACCCAGTACTTC. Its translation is CASSLQGGGTQYF. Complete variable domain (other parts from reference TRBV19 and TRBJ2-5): DGGITQSPKYLFRKEGQNVTLSCEQNLNHDAMYWYRQDPGQGLRLIYYSQIVNDFQKGDIAEGYSVSREKKESFPLTVTSAQKNPTAFYLCASSLQGGGTQYFGPGTRLLVL.